This T cell receptor beta chain was sequenced for a study of blood T cells in healthy people across ages. Study-wide background: Capture by template switching was about one barcoded beta molecule per two T cells. Broader study findings: A conclusive naive versus antigen-experienced comparison was prevented by the unsorted PBMCs. Greater diversity and more naive CD4+ cells were seen in long-lived donors than in aged donors.

This clonotype has more than one count but fewer than ten. Antigen unknown. Trimming cost V 4 bases and J 0 bases, with 9 bases left between them. Germline CDR1 is SEHNR and CDR2 is FQNEAQ (reference sequence). The CDR3 has 14 residues. Researchers collected ten milliliters of peripheral blood from every single donor. A second about 6 to 12 cycle PCR used barcoded and J-beta primers. TCRdb reprocessed the 5' RACE reads with MiXCR, giving one entry per CDR3 protein. The sample carries hundreds of thousands of distinct CDR3 sequences, less than 80% recorded once. Sequencing was done on a sample of blood. This chain uses TRBV7-9 with TRBJ1-1, with D tentatively TRBD1 (5 bases). This receptor was taken from a man aged 25 to 40 in good health. CDR3 bases: TGTGCCAGCAGCTCCAGGGTTATGAACACTGAAGCTTTCTTT. This sequence encodes CASSSRVMNTEAFF.